This T cell receptor (beta chain) was obtained from a study of blood T cell repertoires in COVID-19. In the study overall: T cells, B-cell-depleted T cells, or PBMCs provided the cDNA or gDNA that served as material.

Germline V lookup: CDR1 KGHSH, CDR2 LQKENI. The CDR3 has 13 amino acids. Trimming took 3 bases from V and 5 from J, leaving 10 bases between them. As originally analysed: The authors estimated nucleated cell counts from reference gene primer amplification. TCRdb's copy holds only in-frame clones and misses some; the assay was immunoSEQ multiplex PCR. That table is the source of V, J and clone size, and D and trimming were worked out from the DNA. This sample has around 250,000 clones, with around 90% found just once. For this clone: The identical CDR3 is also encoded by other nucleotide sequences in the sample.

The study recruited people aged about 18 to 95 years across 20 to 30 US areas. Participant-given clinical history determined each cohort assignment. The chain uses TRBV18 and TRBJ1-1; D is undetermined. Sequenced: PBMCs or T cells enriched from blood (not recorded which). The origin of this receptor is a man aged 45 to 65 who had been exposed to COVID-19. The CDR3 region has the DNA TGTGCCAGCTCACCCCTGGGAGGGACTGAAGCTTTCTTT. As protein: CASSPLGGTEAFF. Drawing the rest from reference TRBV18 and TRBJ1-1, the complete variable domain is NAGVMQNPRHLVRRRGQEARLRCSPMKGHSHVYWYRQLPEEGLKFMVYLQKENIIDESGMPKERFSAEFPKEGPSILRIQQVVRGDSAAYFCASSPLGGTEAFFGQGTRLTVV.